The 2 T cell receptor beta chains presented below share a single source sample, sequenced in a study of T cell responses to AZD1222 COVID-19 vaccine. Some clones are missing from TCRdb's copy, which holds only in-frame ones; the method was immunoSEQ multiplex PCR. Of about 120,000 clones in the sample, approximately 83% were seen once. Sequenced here: peripheral blood, sampled on day 0 of MenACWY control vaccination. The source is an adult in good health.

The chain uses TRBV5-4 and TRBJ1-4; D is ambiguous. V gave up 2 bases and J gave up 5 bases, with 10 bases separating them. Germline CDR1 and CDR2: SGHNT and YYREEE (reference sequence). This CDR3 has 14 residues. The CDR3 spells CASSLSSQNEKLFF. CDR3 nucleotides: TGTGCCAGCAGCTTATCCTCCCAAAATGAAAAACTGTTTTTT.

This chain links TRBV18 with TRBJ1-2; 8 nucleotides match TRBD1. Germline assignment: CDR1 KGHSH and CDR2 LQKENI. The junction had 1 base not matched to a gene; V was cut back by 0 bases and J by 7 bases. The CDR3 totals 13 residues. The CDR3 sequence is CASSPPGTGGYTF. The CDR3 region has the DNA TGTGCCAGCTCACCACCCGGGACAGGTGGCTACACCTTC.